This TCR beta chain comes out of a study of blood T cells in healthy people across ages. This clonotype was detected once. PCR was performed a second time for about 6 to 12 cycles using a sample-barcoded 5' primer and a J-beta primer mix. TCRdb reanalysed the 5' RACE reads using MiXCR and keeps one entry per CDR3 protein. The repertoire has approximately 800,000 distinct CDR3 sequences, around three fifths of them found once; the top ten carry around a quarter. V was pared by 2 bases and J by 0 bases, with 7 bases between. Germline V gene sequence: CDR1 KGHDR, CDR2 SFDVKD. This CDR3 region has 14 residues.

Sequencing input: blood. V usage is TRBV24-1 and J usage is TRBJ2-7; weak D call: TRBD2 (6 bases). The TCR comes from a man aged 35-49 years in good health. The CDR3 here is CATSDSGLSYEQYF. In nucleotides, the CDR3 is TGTGCCACCAGTGATTCGGGACTCTCCTACGAGCAGTACTTC.